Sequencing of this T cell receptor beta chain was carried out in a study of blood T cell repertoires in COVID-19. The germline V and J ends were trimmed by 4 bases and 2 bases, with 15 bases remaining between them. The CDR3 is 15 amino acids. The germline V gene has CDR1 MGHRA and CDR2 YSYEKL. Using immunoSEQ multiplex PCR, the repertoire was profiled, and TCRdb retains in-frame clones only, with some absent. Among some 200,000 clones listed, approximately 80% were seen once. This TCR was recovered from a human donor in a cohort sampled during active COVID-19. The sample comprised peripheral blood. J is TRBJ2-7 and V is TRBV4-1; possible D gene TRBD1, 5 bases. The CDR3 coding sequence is TGCGCCAGCAGCCTTTATTCGGACACTACCTACGAGCAGTACTTC. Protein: CASSLYSDTTYEQYF.